What follows are 25 T cell receptor beta chains derived from one specimen sequenced in a study of vaccination effects on CD4 cells after COVID-19. Antigens for these TCRs are unknown. Following an approximately 11-day culture, CD4+ T cells were purified. Participants were given two doses of BNT162b2 or mRNA-1273 vaccine. Profiling relied on immunoSEQ multiplex PCR, and the TCRdb table lists in-frame clones only, not all of them. The table lists some 70,000 clones, 65% to 80% of them singletons, with about 2.5% in the top ten. The sample consisted of CD4+ T cells from PBMCs cultured without peptide, taken after COVID-19 vaccination. Receptor source: a human donor who received a COVID-19 vaccine.

This clone has a handful of counts. The chain is built from TRBV6-1 and TRBJ1-6; TRBD1 aligns across 9 bases. J gave up 9 bases and V 3 bases, and 6 bases lay outside the gene matches. Germline V gene data show CDR1 as MNHNS and CDR2 as SASEGT. The CDR3 is 15 residues long. This CDR3 is CASSDRQGVGSPLHF. DNA for the CDR3: TGTGCCAGCAGTGACCGACAGGGGGTGGGTTCACCCCTCCACTTT.

The gene calls are TRBV29-1 and TRBJ2-2; TRBD2 matches 10 bases. CDR3 length: 13 residues. The V gene's germline CDR1 is SQVTM and CDR2 ANQGSEA. J gave up 7 bases and V 6 bases, and 5 bases lay outside the gene matches. CDR3 coding DNA: TGCAGCGTGGGGACTAGCGCCGGCGGGGAGCTGTTTTTT. Its protein is CSVGTSAGGELFF.

CDR3 nucleotides: TGCGCCAGCAGCTTGAATTGGGGGGCTTCTGGGGCCAACGTCCTGACTTTC. As protein: CASSLNWGASGANVLTF. The chain employs TRBV5-1 and TRBJ2-6; the D gene could be TRBD1 or TRBD2 (6 bases each). V gave up 1 base and J gave up 1 base, with 12 bases separating them. This CDR3 has 17 residues. Germline V lookup: CDR1 SGHRS, CDR2 YFSETQ.

The rearrangement links TRBV5-1 to TRBJ2-6; weak D call: TRBD2 (6 bases). The CDR3 loop spans 16 amino acids. Germline CDR1 and CDR2: SGHRS and YFSETQ. V gave up 7 bases and J gave up 0 bases, with 14 bases separating them. CDR3 residues: CASEEGRGSGANVLTF. In DNA, the CDR3 is TGCGCCAGCGAGGAGGGGCGCGGCTCTGGGGCCAACGTCCTGACTTTC.

V gene TRBV5-1 combines with J gene TRBJ1-2; 8 bases are a match to TRBD1. J gave up 4 bases and V 4 bases, and 3 bases lay outside the gene matches. The germline gives CDR1 SGHRS, CDR2 YFSETQ. The CDR3 contains 13 residues. The CDR3 loop reads CASSNDRGYGYTF. For the CDR3, the DNA is TGCGCCAGCAGCAATGACAGGGGCTATGGCTACACCTTC.

This sequence joins TRBV20-1 and TRBJ1-4; D remains unclear. CDR1 and CDR2 (germline): DFQATT, SNEGSKA (reference sequence). This CDR3 is built from 14 residues. The V end was cut by 3 bases, the J end by 1 base, with 9 bases between. In DNA, the CDR3 is TGCAGTGCTAGTCGGACGGAAACTAATGAAAAACTGTTTTTT. This codes for CSASRTETNEKLFF.

This clone came up a few times. The chain is built from TRBV30 and TRBJ1-2, with a weak D call TRBD1 (5 bases). The V and J ends lost 8 bases and 2 bases respectively, with 12 bases between them. The length of the CDR3 is 12 residues. CDR1 and CDR2 from the germline V gene are GTSNPN and SVGIG (reference sequence). This chain's CDR3 is CARDERNYGYTF. For the CDR3, the DNA is TGTGCCCGGGACGAGAGGAACTATGGCTACACCTTC.

The V gene is TRBV2, the J gene TRBJ2-6; D unclear. The CDR3 is 15 residues long. Germline CDR1 reads SNHLY; CDR2 reads FYNNEI. Between the trimmed V and J ends, which lost 6 bases and 2 bases, there was a span of 11 bases. CDR3 DNA: TGTGCCAGCAGCGCACGCGAGGCTGGGGCCAACGTCCTGACTTTC. The encoded protein is CASSAREAGANVLTF.

The genes are TRBV5-6 and TRBJ2-7; TRBD1 is a possible D gene (5 bases). CDR1 is SGHDT and CDR2 is YYEEEE in the germline V gene. The V end lost 5 bases, the J end lost 9 bases, and 30 bases lay between the germline ends. The CDR3 length is 17 residues. The CDR3 reads CASSEQGPYPSQIVQYV. The CDR3, as DNA: TGTGCCAGCAGTGAGCAGGGCCCCTACCCCTCTCAGATCGTGCAGTACGTC.

The V call is TRBV6-2 or TRBV6-3, the J call TRBJ2-5; the match to TRBD2 covers 9 bases. The CDR3 is made up of 19 amino acids. Germline CDR1 and CDR2: MNHEY and SVGEGT. Trimming at V came to 5 bases and at J to 2 bases, leaving 18 bases not matched to a gene. CDR3 protein: CASSGRRAAGGTNQETQYF. The CDR3 nucleotides read TGTGCCAGCAGTGGCCGGCGGGCAGCGGGGGGAACCAATCAAGAGACCCAGTACTTC.

This chain joins TRBV19 and TRBJ2-5; D not resolved. The CDR3 consists of 13 residues. Deletions cut 3 bases from V and 5 bases from J, with 10 bases between. Germline CDR1 LNHDA, CDR2 SQIVND (reference sequence). The CDR3 loop is CASSILGGETQYF. In DNA, the CDR3 is TGTGCCAGTAGTATCCTAGGTGGGGAGACCCAGTACTTC. The full variable domain, rest sourced from reference TRBV19 and TRBJ2-5, is DGGITQSPKYLFRKEGQNVTLSCEQNLNHDAMYWYRQDPGQGLRLIYYSQIVNDFQKGDIAEGYSVSREKKESFPLTVTSAQKNPTAFYLCASSILGGETQYFGPGTRLLVL.

The rearrangement uses TRBV9 and TRBJ2-2; D gene uncertain. The germline CDR1 and CDR2 sequences are SGDLS and YYNGEE. V was cut by 0 bases and J by 7 bases, with 4 bases left in between. The CDR3 covers 12 residues. Here the CDR3 DNA reads TGTGCCAGCAGCGTAGGACTCGGGGAGCTGTTTTTT. Protein: CASSVGLGELFF.

CDR3 sequence: CSAWHRERLFF. The CDR3 coding sequence is TGCAGTGCTTGGCACAGGGAGCGACTGTTTTTT. The chain combines TRBV20-1 with TRBJ1-4, with D tentatively TRBD1 (6 bases). With 5 bases removed from V and 13 bases from J, the gap between germline ends came to 14 bases. Germline V gene sequence: CDR1 DFQATT, CDR2 SNEGSKA (reference sequence). This CDR3 is 11 amino acids long.

V is TRBV3-1 (or the pseudogene TRBV3-2) and J is TRBJ1-5, with unresolved D. The V gene lost 0 bases and the J gene lost 6 bases, with 6 bases spanning the gap. The CDR3 length is 13 residues. Germline-derived CDR1 and CDR2 are LGHDT and YNNKEL (reference sequence). CDR3 region: CASSQDRGQPQHF. The CDR3 DNA follows: TGTGCCAGCAGCCAAGATAGAGGTCAGCCCCAGCATTTT.

This clone has just a few counts. The chain recombines TRBV19 with TRBJ2-4; perhaps TRBD1 as D (6 bases). V shed 10 bases and J shed 8 bases, with 18 bases lying between them. Germline CDR1 reads LNHDA; CDR2 reads SQIVND (reference sequence). The CDR3 runs to 13 residues. The CDR3 DNA reads as TGTGCCACCAGTCGCACAGGGAGCGACATTCAGTACTTC. This gives the protein CATSRTGSDIQYF.

The chain carries TRBV19 and TRBJ1-2; D call uncertain. The CDR3 has 13 amino acids. Between the trimmed V and J ends, which lost 3 bases and 7 bases, there was a span of 12 bases. The germline V gene has CDR1 LNHDA and CDR2 SQIVND (reference sequence). DNA for the CDR3: TGTGCCAGTAGTATTTTTTCGCGTTTTGGCTACACCTTC. Its protein product is CASSIFSRFGYTF.

The chain recombines TRBV4-1 with TRBJ2-1; 7 bases are a match to TRBD2. The V gene end was trimmed by 3 bases and the J gene end by 7 bases; junction bases not matched to a gene: 9. CDR3 length: 15 amino acids. Germline lookup yields CDR1 MGHRA and CDR2 YSYEKL. CDR3 sequence: CASSHPSGGKNEQFF. The CDR3 coding sequence is TGCGCCAGCAGCCATCCCTCGGGGGGTAAAAATGAGCAGTTCTTC.

The chain is built from TRBV19 and TRBJ1-3; D not certain. The germline gives CDR1 LNHDA, CDR2 SQIVND (reference sequence). The CDR3 runs 21 residues. Trimming removed 3 bases at V and 0 bases at J, with 27 bases between. This CDR3 reads CASSIPPVAARMRSSGNTIYF. The CDR3 coding sequence is TGTGCCAGTAGTATTCCCCCAGTTGCGGCACGAATGCGGTCCTCTGGAAACACCATATATTTT.

The V and J genes are TRBV27 and TRBJ2-5; TRBD1 agrees at 7 bases. The CDR3 contains 14 residues. Looked up from germline, CDR1 is MNHEY and CDR2 is SMNVEV (reference sequence). The J segment lost 4 bases and the V segment lost 3 bases, leaving 5 bases of the junction unmatched. CDR3 bases: TGTGCCAGCAGTTTCGACAGGGTACGAGAGACCCAGTACTTC. Translation gives CASSFDRVRETQYF.

This clone was seen a few times. V usage is TRBV30 and J usage is TRBJ1-2, with D possibly matching TRBD1 (6 bases). In germline, CDR1 is GTSNPN, CDR2 SVGIG (reference sequence). The germline V and J ends were trimmed by 0 bases and 6 bases, with 11 bases remaining between them. The CDR3 has 13 amino acids. The DNA for the CDR3 is TGTGCCTGGAGTGTAAGGGGGGGAGATGGCTACACCTTC. This translates into CAWSVRGGDGYTF. The whole variable domain, filled in from reference TRBV30 and TRBJ1-2, reads SQTIHQWPATLVQPVGSPLSLECTVEGTSNPNLYWYRQAAGRGLQLLFYSVGIGQISSEVPQNLSASRPQDRQFILSSKKLLLSDSGFYLCAWSVRGGDGYTFGSGTRLTVV.

In DNA, the CDR3 is TGTGCCAGCTCCGGACAGGTAAATCAGCCCCAGCATTTT. Residues: CASSGQVNQPQHF. The chain couples TRBV18 to TRBJ1-5; 7 bases agree with TRBD1. The CDR3 covers 13 residues. Germline trimming cut 6 bases from V and 4 bases from J; bases unmatched to any gene: 3. Germline V lookup: CDR1 KGHSH, CDR2 LQKENI. Full variable domain (outside the CDR3, taken from reference TRBV18 and TRBJ1-5): NAGVMQNPRHLVRRRGQEARLRCSPMKGHSHVYWYRQLPEEGLKFMVYLQKENIIDESGMPKERFSAEFPKEGPSILRIQQVVRGDSAAYFCASSGQVNQPQHFGDGTRLSIL.

This clone was observed a few times. The CDR3 loop is CASSYQQALYNEQFF. The CDR3 nucleotides are TGTGCCAGCAGTTACCAACAGGCCCTTTACAATGAGCAGTTCTTC. The J gene is TRBJ2-1, the V gene TRBV6-5; weak D call: TRBD1 (5 bases). This CDR3 region has 15 residues. Germline V lookup: CDR1 MNHEY, CDR2 SVGAGI. Trimming took off 2 bases at V and 4 bases at J, with 12 bases between the two ends.

The chain carries TRBV19 and TRBJ1-3; maybe TRBD1 (6 bases). CDR3 length: 19 residues. Germline V gives CDR1 LNHDA, CDR2 SQIVND (reference sequence). The germline V and J ends were trimmed by 5 bases and 1 base, with 24 bases remaining between them. The CDR3 loop is CASSPPWYRAASSGNTIYF. The CDR3 DNA is TGTGCCAGTAGTCCACCGTGGTACAGGGCAGCCTCTTCTGGAAACACCATATATTTT.

The chain couples TRBV2 to TRBJ1-2; 11 bases are a match to TRBD1. The V segment lost 4 bases and the J segment 2 bases; nucleotides outside the gene matches: 3. The CDR3 loop spans 15 amino acids. CDR1 and CDR2 (germline): SNHLY, FYNNEI. This CDR3 is CASSARTGGNYGYTF. In DNA, the CDR3 is TGTGCCAGCAGTGCGAGGACAGGGGGCAACTATGGCTACACCTTC.

The CDR3: CASSQVVDRTAEFF. The DNA for the CDR3 is TGCGCCAGCAGCCAAGTCGTGGATCGGACGGCAGAGTTCTTC. The V and J genes are TRBV4-1 and TRBJ2-1; D not resolved. This CDR3 contains 14 residues. Germline CDR1 reads MGHRA; CDR2 reads YSYEKL. V dropped 1 base and J dropped 14 bases, with 18 bases sitting between them.